Sequencing of this T cell receptor beta chain was carried out in a study of shared clonotypes between healthy human individuals. Study context: The composition of the donors was a couple of women and a few men aged 18 to 49. The study's findings and limits: The authors sampled blood alone, and tissue repertoires likely differ.

Deep level was the assay's run setting. Generated by immunoSEQ multiplex PCR, the TCRdb table keeps only in-frame clones and is missing some. Here the sample spans fewer than 600,000 clones, around 77% being singletons. V shed 1 base, J shed 6 bases, and the junction held 9 bases outside the gene matches. CDR1 LGHNA and CDR2 YSLEER come from the germline V gene. The length of the CDR3 is 16 residues. On this clone itself: Its specificity is unknown.

The sample comprised PBMCs. The V and J genes are TRBV4-3 and TRBJ1-2; 9 nucleotides agree with TRBD1. The sequence was collected from a woman between 40 and 55 years old in good health. Some clones in this sample may be carry-over from other donors' samples. CDR3 nucleotide sequence: TGCGCCAGCAGCCAAGGCGCCGGGACAGGGATGAATGGCTACACCTTC. Amino acid sequence: CASSQGAGTGMNGYTF.